The entry below gives a single T cell receptor beta chain sequence along with its context. The sample comes from a study of blood T cell repertoires in COVID-19. Study in general: Sites across the United States, Italy and Spain contributed samples from acute and convalescent COVID-19. The cDNA or gDNA used as material had been derived from T cells, B-cell-depleted T cells, or PBMCs.

One Seattle source followed patients from active infection through their disease course. CDR3 length equals 16 residues. Germline assignment: CDR1 SGDLS and CDR2 YYNGEE. The V and J ends lost 0 bases and 5 bases respectively, with 15 bases between them. The protocol was immunoSEQ multiplex PCR, while the TCRdb copy is restricted to in-frame clones and leaves out a portion. The data hold just under 350,000 clones, with roughly 90% observed a single time. The sample comprised peripheral blood. This TCR was recovered from a woman between 65 and 79 years old with COVID-19, enrolled during active disease. The rearrangement uses TRBV9 and TRBJ2-1, with D unclear. This chain's CDR3 is CASSVATPHINNEQFF. The CDR3 nucleotides read TGTGCCAGCAGCGTAGCAACTCCTCATATTAACAATGAGCAGTTCTTC. Looking up the rest from reference TRBV9 and TRBJ2-1 gives the full variable domain: DSGVTQTPKHLITATGQRVTLRCSPRSGDLSVYWYQQSLDQGLQFLIQYYNGEERAKGNILERFSAQQFPDLHSELNLSSLELGDSALYFCASSVATPHINNEQFFGPGTRLTVL.